One and the same sample provided the 26 T cell receptor beta chains below, sequenced in a study of T cell responses to AZD1222 COVID-19 vaccine. The repertoire was sequenced with immunoSEQ multiplex PCR; TCRdb's copy has only in-frame clones and lacks some. The data hold about 140,000 clones, with 85% to 95% observed a single time. The sample here was peripheral blood, taken 28 days after the second AZD1222 dose. The receptors stem from an adult who received the AZD1222 COVID-19 vaccine.

The gene calls are TRBV11-1 and TRBJ1-4; 7 nucleotides align to TRBD1. Losses at the gene ends were 5 bases for V and 4 bases for J; bases not matched to a gene: 7. The CDR3 consists of 15 residues. The germline gives CDR1 SGHAT, CDR2 FQDESV (reference sequence). The CDR3 DNA reads TGTGCCAGCAGCCCACCGGGACAGAATAATGAAAAACTGTTTTTT. The encoded protein is CASSPPGQNNEKLFF.

This clone was counted once. The V gene is TRBV30, the J gene TRBJ1-1, with TRBD1 matching over 7 bases. Germline CDR1 GTSNPN, CDR2 SVGIG (reference sequence). With 1 base clipped from V and 1 base from J, the junction kept 6 bases outside the gene matches. The CDR3 length is 15 residues. The DNA for the CDR3 is TGTGCCTGGAGTGAATACAGGGGCGGGAACACTGAAGCTTTCTTT. This gives the protein CAWSEYRGGNTEAFF.

The rearrangement links TRBV4-3 to TRBJ1-2; TRBD1 is a possible D gene (5 bases). The CDR3 spans 13 residues. CDR1 is LGHNA and CDR2 is YSLEER in the germline V gene. The V and J ends lost 4 bases and 0 bases respectively, with 6 bases between them. This CDR3 reads CASSRQTNYGYTF. CDR3 bases: TGCGCCAGCAGCCGACAGACTAACTATGGCTACACCTTC.

This chain connects TRBV9 to TRBJ1-1; tentatively, D is TRBD1 (5 bases). Trimming left V 0 bases short and J 6 bases short, with 12 bases between. This CDR3 has 14 residues. Germline V gene data show CDR1 as SGDLS and CDR2 as YYNGEE. CDR3 amino acids: CASSVAKAGPEAFF. CDR3 DNA: TGTGCCAGCAGCGTAGCTAAGGCGGGACCTGAAGCTTTCTTT.

V and J are TRBV5-1 and TRBJ2-7; 7 bases map to TRBD2. V lost 4 bases to trimming and J lost 2 bases; unmatched junction nucleotides: 6. This CDR3 comprises 14 residues. The V gene's germline CDR1 is SGHRS and CDR2 YFSETQ. CDR3 bases: TGCGCCAGCAGCCTCGGACTAGTTACCTACGAGCAGTACTTC. Encoded protein: CASSLGLVTYEQYF. The variable domain in full, completed from reference TRBV5-1 and TRBJ2-7, reads KAGVTQTPRYLIKTRGQQVTLSCSPISGHRSVSWYQQTPGQGLQFLFEYFSETQRNKGNFPGRFSGRQFSNSRSEMNVSTLELGDSALYLCASSLGLVTYEQYFGPGTRLTVT.

This chain joins TRBV6-6 and TRBJ1-5; a possible D gene is TRBD1 (6 bases). V lost 5 bases to trimming and J lost 6 bases, with 8 bases between them. Germline V gene data show CDR1 as MNHNY and CDR2 as SVGAGI (reference sequence). CDR3 size: 12 residues. CDR3 sequence: CASSGQSQPQHF. As DNA, the CDR3 is TGTGCCAGCAGTGGACAGAGTCAGCCCCAGCATTTT.

This clone was seen a single time. The chain recombines TRBV11-2 with TRBJ1-3; D is possibly TRBD1 (5 bases). With 3 bases removed from V and 0 bases from J, the gap between germline ends came to 12 bases. This CDR3 is built from 16 residues. Germline values: CDR1 SGHAT, CDR2 FQNNGV. Here the CDR3 reads CASSLHDGGSGNTIYF. As DNA, the CDR3 is TGTGCCAGCAGCTTGCACGACGGGGGCTCTGGAAACACCATATATTTT.

The V call is TRBV23-1, the J call TRBJ2-2, with D unclear. TRBV23-1 is treated as an ORF (open reading frame) with a function not yet certain. Trimming took 1 base from V and 8 from J, leaving 8 bases between them. The length of the CDR3 is 13 residues. DNA for the CDR3: TGCGCCAGCAGTCAATGGTTGATGGGGGAGCTGTTTTTT. This translates into CASSQWLMGELFF.

This rearrangement joins TRBV28 to TRBJ1-5; 7 bases fit TRBD1. V shed 7 bases, J shed 2 bases, and the junction held 5 bases outside the gene matches. The germline V gene has CDR1 MDHEN and CDR2 SYDVKM. The length of the CDR3 is 14 residues. DNA of the CDR3: TGTGCCAGCAACCAGGGGGTAGGCAATCAGCCCCAGCATTTT. It translates to CASNQGVGNQPQHF.

The rearrangement joins TRBV30 to TRBJ1-6; the D gene is possibly TRBD1 (6 bases). V was trimmed by 0 bases and J by 8 bases, leaving 11 bases between them. The CDR3 contains 14 residues. The germline CDR1 and CDR2 sequences are GTSNPN and SVGIG (reference sequence). Here the CDR3 reads CAWSVQGGDSPLHF. CDR3 nucleotides: TGTGCCTGGAGTGTACAAGGGGGGGATTCACCCCTCCACTTT. Full variable domain (missing parts from reference TRBV30 and TRBJ1-6): SQTIHQWPATLVQPVGSPLSLECTVEGTSNPNLYWYRQAAGRGLQLLFYSVGIGQISSEVPQNLSASRPQDRQFILSSKKLLLSDSGFYLCAWSVQGGDSPLHFGNGTRLTVT.

V gene TRBV28 combines with J gene TRBJ1-5, with 9 bases aligning to TRBD1. The germline gives CDR1 MDHEN, CDR2 SYDVKM. The CDR3 consists of 16 residues. J was trimmed by 7 bases and V by 1 base; bases with no gene match: 8. The DNA for the CDR3 is TGTGCCAGCAGTTTATCCCCGGGACAGGGACGGCAGCCCCAGCATTTT. This sequence encodes CASSLSPGQGRQPQHF.

V is TRBV7-3 and J is TRBJ2-1; D is ambiguous. The germline V gene encodes CDR1 SGHTA and CDR2 FQGTGA. Trimming left V 1 base short and J 3 bases short, with 10 bases between. The CDR3 is 15 amino acids. This CDR3 reads CASSLMATNYNEQFF. The CDR3 nucleotides read TGTGCCAGCAGCTTAATGGCTACAAACTACAATGAGCAGTTCTTC.

This chain joins TRBV28 and TRBJ1-6; D might be TRBD1 (6 bases). The CDR3 contains 14 residues. V dropped 5 bases and J dropped 9 bases, with 14 bases sitting between them. The germline gives CDR1 MDHEN, CDR2 SYDVKM. The CDR3 DNA reads TGTGCCAGCAGTGACAGGTCCCCCTTTTCACCCCTCCACTTT. It translates to CASSDRSPFSPLHF.

Details on this clone: A junction boundary mismatches the germline segment, possibly from a read error. The chain joins TRBV7-7 to TRBJ2-7, with D possibly being TRBD2 (6 bases). The CDR3 is made up of 15 amino acids. Germline V gives CDR1 SSHAT, CDR2 FNYEAQ (reference sequence). The CDR3 DNA follows: TGTGCTAGCAGCCCGCGCCCGGGGGTAGAATACGAGCAGTACTTC. Amino acid sequence: CASSPRPGVEYEQYF.

This chain connects TRBV5-1 to TRBJ1-4, with 10 bases fitting TRBD1. V was clipped by 3 bases and J by 8 bases; unmatched bases: 10. The CDR3 consists of 16 residues. Germline loops: CDR1 SGHRS, CDR2 YFSETQ. CDR3 residues: CASSSGQGGVREKLFF. For the CDR3, the DNA is TGCGCCAGCAGCTCTGGACAGGGGGGCGTTAGGGAAAAACTGTTTTTT.

The chain recombines TRBV6-5 with TRBJ1-1, with 8 positions matching TRBD1. CDR1 and CDR2 from the germline V gene are MNHEY and SVGAGI. The CDR3 is made up of 13 amino acids. Germline trimming cut 6 bases from V and 3 bases from J; bases unmatched to any gene: 3. CDR3 residues: CASRLDRDTEAFF. CDR3 nucleotides: TGTGCCAGCAGGTTGGACAGGGACACTGAAGCTTTCTTT.

This chain uses TRBV7-9 with TRBJ1-1, with 9 bases aligning to TRBD1. CDR3 length equals 13 residues. With 6 bases clipped from V and 1 base from J, the junction kept 0 bases outside the gene matches. Germline V gene data show CDR1 as SEHNR and CDR2 as FQNEAQ (reference sequence). The CDR3 nucleotides read TGTGCCAGCAGGGGACAGGGGAACACTGAAGCTTTCTTT. This codes for CASRGQGNTEAFF.

V usage is TRBV3-1 (or the pseudogene TRBV3-2) and J usage is TRBJ2-3; TRBD2 agrees at 7 bases. V gave up 4 bases and J gave up 0 bases; unmatched junction bases: 7. The CDR3 runs 16 residues. CDR1 is LGHDT, CDR2 YNNKEL, per germline (reference sequence). The CDR3 region is CASSPLTSLSTDTQYF. The CDR3, as DNA: TGTGCCAGCAGCCCCCTGACTAGCTTAAGCACAGATACGCAGTATTTT.

This chain links TRBV19 with TRBJ1-5; 10 bases map to TRBD1. J lost 0 bases, V lost 7 bases, and 6 bases had no gene match. In germline, CDR1 is LNHDA, CDR2 SQIVND (reference sequence). The CDR3 has 16 amino acids. The CDR3 loop reads CASKDRGTYSNQPQHF. In nucleotides, the CDR3 is TGTGCCAGTAAGGACAGGGGGACGTATAGCAATCAGCCCCAGCATTTT. Full variable domain (remainder filled in from reference TRBV19 and TRBJ1-5): DGGITQSPKYLFRKEGQNVTLSCEQNLNHDAMYWYRQDPGQGLRLIYYSQIVNDFQKGDIAEGYSVSREKKESFPLTVTSAQKNPTAFYLCASKDRGTYSNQPQHFGDGTRLSIL.

This sequence joins TRBV19 and TRBJ1-1; 9 bases agree with TRBD1. The CDR3 extends over 15 amino acids. Trimming removed 5 bases from V and 3 bases from J; junction bases left unmatched: 7. Germline V lookup: CDR1 LNHDA, CDR2 SQIVND (reference sequence). The CDR3 here is CASSHPRTGDTEAFF. CDR3 nucleotide sequence: TGTGCCAGTAGTCATCCCCGGACAGGGGACACTGAAGCTTTCTTT.

The rearrangement joins TRBV27 to TRBJ2-1; tentatively, D is TRBD1 (6 bases). Trimming took off 8 bases at V and 5 bases at J, with 16 bases between the two ends. There are 14 residues in the CDR3. CDR1 MNHEY and CDR2 SMNVEV come from the germline V gene (reference sequence). The CDR3 spells CASALEGEHNEQFF. CDR3 bases: TGTGCCAGCGCGCTTGAGGGGGAACACAATGAGCAGTTCTTC.

The V call is TRBV5-4, the J call TRBJ1-3, with 10 bases matching TRBD1. Germline V CDR1 and CDR2: SGHNT, YYREEE (reference sequence). J was trimmed by 1 base and V by 4 bases; bases with no gene match: 5. The CDR3 is 16 amino acids. The CDR3 loop reads CASSDRTGGSGNTIYF. In nucleotides, the CDR3 is TGTGCCAGCAGCGACCGGACAGGGGGATCTGGAAACACCATATATTTT.

The chain uses TRBV19 and TRBJ1-2; tentative D call: TRBD1 (5 bases). The V and J ends lost 3 bases and 2 bases respectively, with 10 bases between them. This CDR3 region has 14 residues. CDR1 and CDR2 from the germline V gene are LNHDA and SQIVND (reference sequence). The CDR3 DNA follows: TGTGCCAGTAGTATTGGGGGGTACAACTATGGCTACACCTTC. Its protein product is CASSIGGYNYGYTF.

The CDR3 region is CASSLTNQPQHF. CDR3 nucleotides: TGTGCCAGCAGTTTGACCAATCAGCCCCAGCATTTT. The rearrangement links TRBV28 to TRBJ1-5; D ambiguous. Trimming took off 3 bases at V and 3 bases at J, with 3 bases between the two ends. The CDR3 runs 12 residues. Germline assignment: CDR1 MDHEN and CDR2 SYDVKM.

The chain recombines TRBV7-2 with TRBJ1-4, with no clear D. The V end lost 0 bases, the J end lost 5 bases, and 7 bases lay between the germline ends. The CDR3 consists of 14 residues. Germline V gene data show CDR1 as SGHTA and CDR2 as FQGNSA. The DNA for the CDR3 is TGTGCCAGCAGCTTAGCGAGCGGAAATGAAAAACTGTTTTTT. It codes for CASSLASGNEKLFF.

The chain links TRBV3-1 (or the pseudogene TRBV3-2) to TRBJ2-1; 8 bases align to TRBD2. The length of the CDR3 is 15 residues. The germline V gene encodes CDR1 LGHDT and CDR2 YNNKEL (reference sequence). Trimming took 2 bases from V and 5 from J; bases not matched to a gene: 5. CDR3 DNA sequence: TGTGCCAGCAGCCAATCGGGGGGGAGGCACAATGAGCAGTTCTTC. Protein: CASSQSGGRHNEQFF.